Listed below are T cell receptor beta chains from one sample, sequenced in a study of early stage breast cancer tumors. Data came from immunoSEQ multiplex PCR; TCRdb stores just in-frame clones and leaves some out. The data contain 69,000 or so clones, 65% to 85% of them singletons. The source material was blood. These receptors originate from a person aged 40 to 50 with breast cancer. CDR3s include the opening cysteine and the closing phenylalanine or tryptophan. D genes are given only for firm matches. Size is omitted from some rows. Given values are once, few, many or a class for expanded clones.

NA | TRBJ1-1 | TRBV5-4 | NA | CASSPTWEGDTEAFF | TGTGCCAGCAGCCCGACCTGGGAGGGGGACACTGAAGCTTTCTTT
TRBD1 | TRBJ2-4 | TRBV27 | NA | CASSLSRDRVSKNIQYF | TGTGCCAGCAGTTTATCCCGGGACAGGGTATCCAAAAACATTCAGTACTTC
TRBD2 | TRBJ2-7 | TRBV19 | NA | CASSTEAGGIISYEQYF | TGTGCCAGTAGTACAGAAGCGGGAGGGATTATCTCCTACGAGCAGTACTTC
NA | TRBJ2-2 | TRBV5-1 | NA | CATHPGSGTGELFF | TGCGCCACCCACCCTGGGTCGGGCACCGGGGAGCTGTTTTTT
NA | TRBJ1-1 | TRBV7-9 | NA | CASSSRWAPEAFF | TGTGCCAGCAGCTCCCGTTGGGCGCCTGAAGCTTTCTTT
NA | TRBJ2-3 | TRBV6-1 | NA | CASSEVRLRITDTQYF | TGTGCCAGCAGTGAGGTCCGACTTCGGATCACAGATACGCAGTATTTT
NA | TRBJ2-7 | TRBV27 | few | CASSLRQNYEQYF | TGTGCCAGCAGTTTAAGACAGAACTACGAGCAGTACTTC
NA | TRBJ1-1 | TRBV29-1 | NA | CSVDGQFFTEAFF | TGCAGCGTTGACGGACAGTTTTTCACTGAAGCTTTCTTT
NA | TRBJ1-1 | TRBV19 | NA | CASIPRRAGNTEAFF | TGTGCCAGTATCCCAAGGAGGGCGGGTAACACTGAAGCTTTCTTT
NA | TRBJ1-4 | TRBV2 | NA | CAWSGPNEKLFF | TGTGCCTGGTCGGGACCCAATGAAAAACTGTTTTTT
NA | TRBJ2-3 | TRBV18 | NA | CASSPSESASTDTQYF | TGTGCCAGCTCACCTTCCGAAAGCGCTAGCACAGATACGCAGTATTTT
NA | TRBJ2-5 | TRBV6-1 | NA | CASSELRGTQYF | TGTGCCAGCAGTGAATTGAGAGGGACCCAGTACTTC
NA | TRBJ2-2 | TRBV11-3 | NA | CASSLVLSGELFF | TGTGCCAGCAGCTTGGTCTTATCTGGGGAGCTGTTTTTT
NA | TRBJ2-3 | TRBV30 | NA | CAWSRLGSTDTQYF | TGTGCCTGGAGTCGACTCGGTAGCACAGATACGCAGTATTTT
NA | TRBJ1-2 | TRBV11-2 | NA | CASSFQGSAYGYTF | TGTGCCAGCAGCTTTCAGGGATCTGCCTATGGCTACACCTTC
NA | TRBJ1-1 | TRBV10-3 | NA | CAISEGLRGTEAFF | TGTGCCATCAGTGAGGGACTCCGGGGGACTGAAGCTTTCTTT
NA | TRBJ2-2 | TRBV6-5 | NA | CASSYSISGEELFF | TGTGCCAGCAGTTACTCGATCTCGGGAGAGGAGCTGTTTTTT
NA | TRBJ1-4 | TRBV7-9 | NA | CASSLQQGWDEKLFF | TGTGCCAGCAGCTTACAACAGGGATGGGATGAAAAACTGTTTTTT
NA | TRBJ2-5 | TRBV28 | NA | CASSPTNFLKQGGRETQYF | TGTGCCAGCAGTCCCACTAACTTTTTAAAACAGGGAGGGAGAGAGACCCAGTACTTC
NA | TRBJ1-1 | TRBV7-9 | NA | CASSREVNTEAFF | TGTGCCAGCAGCAGAGAAGTGAACACTGAAGCTTTCTTT
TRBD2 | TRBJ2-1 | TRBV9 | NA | CASSDLGTSGYNEQFF | TGTGCCAGCAGCGACCTGGGGACTAGCGGATACAATGAGCAGTTCTTC
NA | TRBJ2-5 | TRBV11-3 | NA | CASSLLDGETQYF | TGTGCCAGCAGCTTACTGGACGGGGAGACCCAGTACTTC
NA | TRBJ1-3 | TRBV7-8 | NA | CASLRGTITGSVGNTIYF | TGTGCCAGCCTACGGGGCACAATCACGGGTTCGGTAGGAAACACCATATATTTT
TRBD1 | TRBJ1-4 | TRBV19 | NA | CARTDRDNEKLFF | TGTGCCAGGACGGACAGGGATAATGAAAAACTGTTTTTT
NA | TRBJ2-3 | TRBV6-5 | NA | CASRNMDSSTDTQYF | TGTGCCAGCAGGAACATGGACTCTAGCACAGATACGCAGTATTTT
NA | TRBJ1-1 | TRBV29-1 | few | CSVVLGITEAFF | TGCAGCGTTGTTTTGGGGATCACTGAAGCTTTCTTT
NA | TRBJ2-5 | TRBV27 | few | CASSSREETQYF | TGTGCCAGCAGTTCCAGGGAAGAGACCCAGTACTTC
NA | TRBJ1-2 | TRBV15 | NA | CATSRGELNYGYTF | TGTGCCACCAGCAGGGGCGAACTTAACTATGGCTACACCTTC
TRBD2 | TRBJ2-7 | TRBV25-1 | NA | CASSETSDSYEQYF | TGTGCCAGCAGTGAGACTAGCGACTCCTACGAGCAGTACTTC
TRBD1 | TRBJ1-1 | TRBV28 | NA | CASGGTGNTEAFF | TGTGCCTCGGGGGGGACAGGGAACACTGAAGCTTTCTTT
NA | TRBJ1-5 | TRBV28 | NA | CASSHGQNSQPQHF | TGTGCCAGCAGCCATGGACAGAATAGTCAGCCCCAGCATTTT
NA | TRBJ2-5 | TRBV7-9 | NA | CASSPEQYQETQYF | TGTGCCAGCAGCCCGGAACAGTACCAAGAGACCCAGTACTTC
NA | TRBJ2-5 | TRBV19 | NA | CASSTPAEGQETQYF | TGTGCCAGTAGTACCCCCGCCGAGGGGCAAGAGACCCAGTACTTC
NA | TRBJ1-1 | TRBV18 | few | CASSPTRQNTEAFF | TGTGCCAGCTCACCCACGCGCCAGAACACTGAAGCTTTCTTT
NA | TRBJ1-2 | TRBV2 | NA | CASSERGWFGYTF | TGTGCCAGCAGTGAAAGAGGGTGGTTTGGCTACACCTTC
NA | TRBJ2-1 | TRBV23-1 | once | CASSLEGVFDEQFF | TGCGCCAGCAGTCTTGAGGGAGTGTTCGATGAGCAGTTCTTC
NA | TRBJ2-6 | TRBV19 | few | CASSSGANVLTF | TGTGCCAGCAGCTCTGGGGCCAACGTCCTGACTTTC
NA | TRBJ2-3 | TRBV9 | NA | CASSAASAGTDTQYF | TGTGCCAGCAGCGCCGCTAGCGCGGGCACAGATACGCAGTATTTT